These 30 T cell receptor beta chains came from one sample sequenced in a study of OX40 agonist ivuxolimab in advanced cancers. Data came from immunoSEQ multiplex PCR; TCRdb stores just in-frame clones and leaves some out. The sample shows about 82,000 clones, roughly 90% of them seen only once. Sequenced here: CD4+ or CD8+ T cells sorted from blood, sampled in a trial of the OX40 agonist ivuxolimab. The receptor source for this set is an adult with an advanced solid tumor such as melanoma, head and neck, liver or kidney cancer.

The CDR3 loop reads CASSINRNTEAFF. DNA of the CDR3: TGTGCCAGTAGTATTAACAGAAACACTGAAGCTTTCTTT. The chain links TRBV19 to TRBJ1-1, with D uncertain. CDR1 and CDR2 from the germline V gene are LNHDA and SQIVND (reference sequence). This CDR3 is built from 13 residues. V shed 3 bases and J shed 2 bases, with 7 bases lying between them.

On this clone itself: This CDR3 is also generated by other DNA sequences in the sample. For the CDR3, the DNA is TGTGCCAGCTCACCCCAAGAGACCCAGTACTTC. This codes for CASSPQETQYF. This chain joins TRBV18 and TRBJ2-5, with no clear D. The germline V gene encodes CDR1 KGHSH and CDR2 LQKENI. V was pared by 3 bases and J by 1 base, with 0 bases between. This CDR3 is built from 11 residues.

The chain uses TRBV7-3 and TRBJ2-3; D might be TRBD2 (6 bases). CDR3 size: 16 residues. Germline CDR1 is SGHTA and CDR2 is FQGTGA. V was shortened by 5 bases and J by 5 bases, with 20 bases between the two germline ends. The CDR3 spells CASSRPRGGEIDTQYF. CDR3 sequence (DNA): TGTGCCAGCAGCAGGCCGAGGGGCGGGGAAATAGATACGCAGTATTTT.

Only one count was recorded for this clone. The rearrangement links TRBV6-5 to TRBJ1-1; possible D gene TRBD1, 5 bases. The CDR3 length is 11 residues. V shed 6 bases and J shed 12 bases, with 14 bases lying between them. CDR1 MNHEY and CDR2 SVGAGI come from the germline V gene. The CDR3 sequence: CASSRDGRTFF. The CDR3 region has the DNA TGTGCCAGCAGCAGGGACGGTCGGACTTTCTTT.

The chain is built from TRBV5-1 and TRBJ1-1, with TRBD1 matching over 8 bases. The CDR3 extends over 15 amino acids. V lost 1 base and J lost 1; bases outside the gene matches: 3. Per the germline V gene, CDR1 is SGHRS and CDR2 is YFSETQ. Here the CDR3 DNA reads TGCGCCAGCAGCTTGTTCGGGACAGGGAACACTGAAGCTTTCTTT. Its protein product is CASSLFGTGNTEAFF.

V and J are TRBV18 and TRBJ2-3; 9 bases line up with TRBD2. Losses at the gene ends were 2 bases for V and 5 bases for J; bases not matched to a gene: 5. Germline V gives CDR1 KGHSH, CDR2 LQKENI. The CDR3 extends over 15 amino acids. The CDR3 region is CASSPMREGLDTQYF. The CDR3 bases are TGTGCCAGCTCACCAATGCGGGAGGGCCTAGATACGCAGTATTTT.

V is TRBV5-1 and J is TRBJ2-1; perhaps TRBD2 as D (6 bases). The CDR3 runs to 14 residues. V was trimmed by 4 bases and J by 0 bases, leaving 8 bases between them. Germline loops: CDR1 SGHRS, CDR2 YFSETQ. CDR3 sequence reads: CASSGTLSYNEQFF. The CDR3, as DNA: TGCGCCAGCAGCGGGACTCTCTCCTACAATGAGCAGTTCTTC.

This chain joins TRBV28 and TRBJ1-1; the D gene is possibly TRBD1 (6 bases). CDR1 and CDR2 from the germline V gene are MDHEN and SYDVKM. With 6 bases removed from V and 1 base from J, the gap between germline ends came to 9 bases. The CDR3 runs to 13 residues. The CDR3, as DNA: TGTGCCAGCAGGTCACAGGGGAACACTGAAGCTTTCTTT. It encodes CASRSQGNTEAFF. Full variable domain (rest looked up from reference TRBV28 and TRBJ1-1): DVKVTQSSRYLVKRTGEKVFLECVQDMDHENMFWYRQDPGLGLRLIYFSYDVKMKEKGDIPEGYSVSREKKERFSLILESASTNQTSMYLCASRSQGNTEAFFGQGTRLTVV.

J is TRBJ2-7 and V is TRBV18, with D perhaps matching TRBD1 (6 bases). The CDR3 contains 15 residues. The germline V gene encodes CDR1 KGHSH and CDR2 LQKENI. Trimming left V 3 bases short and J 0 bases short, with 12 bases between. The CDR3 DNA reads as TGTGCCAGCTCACCTCGACAGGTACCCTCCTACGAGCAGTACTTC. Residues: CASSPRQVPSYEQYF.

This chain uses TRBV27 with TRBJ2-7, with TRBD2 as a possible D gene (6 bases). Trimming took 6 bases from V and 6 from J, leaving 12 bases between them. The germline gives CDR1 MNHEY, CDR2 SMNVEV (reference sequence). The length of the CDR3 is 12 residues. The CDR3 spells CASRPNGGEQYF. CDR3 coding DNA: TGTGCCAGCAGACCGAACGGGGGCGAGCAGTACTTC.

The CDR3 sequence is CAWSVAGKETQYF. The DNA of the CDR3 is TGTGCCTGGAGTGTAGCAGGGAAGGAGACCCAGTACTTC. J is TRBJ2-5 and V is TRBV30; the D gene is possibly TRBD1 (5 bases). Trimming cost V 0 bases and J 5 bases, with 10 bases left between them. This CDR3 is 13 amino acids long. CDR1 and CDR2 (germline): GTSNPN, SVGIG (reference sequence).

The V gene is TRBV11-3, the J gene TRBJ2-7, with 9 bases fitting TRBD1. The trim removed 0 bases at V and 1 base at J, leaving 4 bases unmatched. Germline V gives CDR1 SGHNT, CDR2 YENEEA. The CDR3 has 16 residues. CDR3 loop: CASSLEWGQGSYEQYF. In DNA, the CDR3 is TGTGCCAGCAGCTTAGAATGGGGACAGGGATCCTACGAGCAGTACTTC. The full variable domain, rest sourced from reference TRBV11-3 and TRBJ2-7, is EAGVVQSPRYKIIEKKQPVAFWCNPISGHNTLYWYLQNLGQGPELLIRYENEEAVDDSQLPKDRFSAERLKGVDSTLKIQPAELGDSAVYLCASSLEWGQGSYEQYFGPGTRLTVT.

The chain employs TRBV21-1 and TRBJ2-7; the DNA was not used to check the table's D call, TRBD1. TRBV21-1 is listed as a pseudogene. The CDR3 spans 15 residues. CDR3 in DNA: TGTGCCAGCAGCACTTCCGGGACAGGGGGTTGTGAGCAGTACTTC. This encodes CASSTSGTGGCEQYF.

This chain links TRBV30 with TRBJ1-1, with 7 bases identical to TRBD1. Germline lookup yields CDR1 GTSNPN and CDR2 SVGIG (reference sequence). The CDR3 has 15 residues. With 4 bases clipped from V and 0 bases from J, the junction kept 8 bases outside the gene matches. CDR3 region: CAWNSPGTVNTEAFF. In DNA, the CDR3 is TGTGCCTGGAACAGTCCCGGGACAGTGAACACTGAAGCTTTCTTT.

This rearrangement joins TRBV4-3 to TRBJ1-1; a possible D gene is TRBD1 (6 bases). The CDR3 has 13 amino acids. Trimming left V 4 bases short and J 10 bases short, with 16 bases between. The germline V gene encodes CDR1 LGHNA and CDR2 YSLEER. CDR3 in amino acids: CASSPFTGLSAFF. The CDR3 region has the DNA TGCGCCAGCAGCCCCTTCACAGGGCTTTCAGCTTTCTTT.

This clone was seen a single time. The chain is built from TRBV30 and TRBJ1-1, with D perhaps TRBD1 (6 bases). Germline CDR1 and CDR2: GTSNPN and SVGIG (reference sequence). The CDR3 totals 12 residues. Trimming stripped 4 bases from V and 6 bases from J, with 12 bases between. The CDR3 region is CAWIGYRAEAFF. CDR3 nucleotides: TGTGCCTGGATAGGGTACAGGGCTGAAGCTTTCTTT.

This chain links TRBV11-2 with TRBJ2-7, with 15 positions matching TRBD2. There are 15 residues in the CDR3. In germline, CDR1 is SGHAT, CDR2 FQNNGV. Losses at the gene ends were 5 bases for V and 7 bases for J; bases not matched to a gene: 6. The DNA for the CDR3 is TGTGCCAGCAGCGGGACTAGCGGGAGGACTTGGGAGCAGTACTTC. Translating gives CASSGTSGRTWEQYF.

The chain joins TRBV6-6 to TRBJ2-3, with 8 bases that match TRBD2. The length of the CDR3 is 16 residues. Per the germline V gene, CDR1 is MNHNY and CDR2 is SVGAGI (reference sequence). With V trimmed by 0 bases and J by 5 bases, 7 bases remained unmatched. CDR3 protein: CASSYSPNTSGDTQYF. The CDR3 DNA follows: TGTGCCAGCAGTTACTCACCGAATACTAGCGGAGATACGCAGTATTTT.

The chain uses TRBV2 and TRBJ2-1, with TRBD2 matching 10 bases. The CDR3 contains 14 residues. V trimming: 5 bases; J trimming: 4 bases; junction bases outside the gene matches: 2. Germline CDR1 SNHLY, CDR2 FYNNEI. This CDR3 is CASSQLAGYNEQFF. CDR3 in DNA: TGTGCCAGCAGTCAACTAGCGGGGTACAATGAGCAGTTCTTC.

The chain carries TRBV10-3 and TRBJ2-3, with 10 positions matching TRBD2. Germline CDR1 is ENHRY and CDR2 is SYGVKD. This CDR3 spans 16 amino acids. J gave up 1 base and V 0 bases, and 1 base lay outside the gene matches. The CDR3 sequence is CAISESSGGRTDTQYF. The CDR3 region has the DNA TGTGCCATCAGTGAGTCTAGCGGGGGGCGCACAGATACGCAGTATTTT.

The chain links TRBV28 to TRBJ2-7; 7 bases line up with TRBD2. In germline, CDR1 is MDHEN, CDR2 SYDVKM. The V and J ends lost 7 bases and 3 bases, in that order; junction bases with no gene match: 9. The CDR3 consists of 14 residues. The DNA for the CDR3 is TGTGCCAGCAACCCCGGGGGGAGTCGCTACGAGCAGTACTTC. This sequence encodes CASNPGGSRYEQYF.

The chain couples TRBV30 to TRBJ1-2, with TRBD1 matching over 8 bases. The CDR3 covers 14 residues. V lost 4 bases and J lost 5; bases outside the gene matches: 9. Germline V gene data show CDR1 as GTSNPN and CDR2 as SVGIG (reference sequence). This CDR3 is CAWTQPDRVYGYTF. The CDR3 DNA reads TGTGCCTGGACCCAACCGGACAGGGTTTATGGCTACACCTTC. Complete variable domain (other parts from reference TRBV30 and TRBJ1-2): SQTIHQWPATLVQPVGSPLSLECTVEGTSNPNLYWYRQAAGRGLQLLFYSVGIGQISSEVPQNLSASRPQDRQFILSSKKLLLSDSGFYLCAWTQPDRVYGYTFGSGTRLTVV.

J is TRBJ2-1 and V is TRBV28; TRBD2 matches 7 bases. CDR1 and CDR2 from the germline V gene are MDHEN and SYDVKM. The CDR3 has 15 residues. V lost 3 bases, J lost 2 bases, and 4 bases stayed unmatched. CDR3 bases: TGTGCCAGCAGTTTGGGAGGGATGCCCTACAATGAGCAGTTCTTC. It specifies CASSLGGMPYNEQFF.

This clone was found once. The chain has TRBV28 and TRBJ1-6; no firm D call. Between the trimmed V and J ends, which lost 9 bases and 2 bases, there was a span of 14 bases. The CDR3 runs 15 residues. The germline CDR1 and CDR2 sequences are MDHEN and SYDVKM. The DNA for the CDR3 is TGTGCCAGTATCCCTCGGACGCCCTATAATTCACCCCTCCACTTT. Translated, it gives CASIPRTPYNSPLHF.

The DNA of the CDR3 is TGTGCCAGCAAAAACTTGGGGGGTGATGGCTACACCTTC. Translating it yields CASKNLGGDGYTF. The chain carries TRBV28 and TRBJ1-2; D may be TRBD1 (5 bases). The CDR3 spans 13 residues. Germline-derived CDR1 and CDR2 are MDHEN and SYDVKM. The V end lost 7 bases, the J end lost 6 bases, and 15 bases lay between the germline ends.

V usage is TRBV19 and J usage is TRBJ1-5; perhaps TRBD1 as D (6 bases). Germline V CDR1 and CDR2: LNHDA, SQIVND (reference sequence). V lost 8 bases, J lost 0 bases, and 11 bases lay in between. There are 14 residues in the CDR3. The CDR3, as DNA: TGTGCCAGTTCCTCGACAGGTAGCAATCAGCCCCAGCATTTT. It codes for CASSSTGSNQPQHF.

The J gene is TRBJ1-4, the V gene TRBV7-2, with TRBD1 as a possible D gene (6 bases). This CDR3 has 15 amino acids. The germline V gene encodes CDR1 SGHTA and CDR2 FQGNSA. V was trimmed by 0 bases and J by 5 bases, leaving 10 bases between them. DNA of the CDR3: TGTGCCAGCAGCTTAGCGACAGGTTGGAATGAAAAACTGTTTTTT. Translation: CASSLATGWNEKLFF. Combining the CDR3 with reference TRBV7-2 and TRBJ1-4 gives the whole variable domain GAGVSQSPSNKVTEKGKDVELRCDPISGHTALYWYRQSLGQGLEFLIYFQGNSAPDKSGLPSDRFSAERTGGSVSTLTIQRTQQEDSAVYLCASSLATGWNEKLFFGSGTQLSVL.

The V call is TRBV18, the J call TRBJ2-5, with 7 bases lining up with TRBD1. Germline CDR1 reads KGHSH; CDR2 reads LQKENI. Unmatched junction bases numbered 10, after V lost 5 bases and J lost 4 bases. This CDR3 is built from 15 residues. The CDR3 spells CASSRATNRGETQYF. The CDR3 coding sequence is TGTGCCAGCTCAAGGGCGACCAACAGGGGAGAGACCCAGTACTTC. The entire variable domain, with the rest obtained from reference TRBV18 and TRBJ2-5, is as follows: NAGVMQNPRHLVRRRGQEARLRCSPMKGHSHVYWYRQLPEEGLKFMVYLQKENIIDESGMPKERFSAEFPKEGPSILRIQQVVRGDSAAYFCASSRATNRGETQYFGPGTRLLVL.

The CDR3 bases are TGTGCCAGCAGTTACGGCACCCCCGGATCTAATGAAAAACTGTTTTTT. Residues: CASSYGTPGSNEKLFF. The chain joins TRBV6-6 to TRBJ1-4; D is undetermined. Trimming pared 2 bases from V and 3 bases from J, leaving 13 bases between. CDR1 MNHNY and CDR2 SVGAGI come from the germline V gene (reference sequence). This CDR3 spans 16 amino acids.

The DNA of the CDR3 is TGTGCCAGCAGTTACTCGCCCCGAGGGTCCTACGAGCAGTACTTC. It specifies CASSYSPRGSYEQYF. The chain has TRBV6-6 and TRBJ2-7, with D possibly matching TRBD2 (5 bases). The CDR3 is 15 residues long. The germline V gene has CDR1 MNHNY and CDR2 SVGAGI (reference sequence). Trimming removed 0 bases from V and 1 base from J, with 10 bases in between.